A selection of T cell receptor beta chains follows, all from one sample in a study of PD-1 blockade in classical Hodgkin lymphoma. Libraries were prepared by immunoSEQ multiplex PCR; TCRdb keeps only in-frame clonotypes and omits some of them. The sample yields tens of thousands of clones, over 75% seen once. Material: peripheral blood mononuclear cells (PBMCs), obtained at baseline. The receptors derive from a human donor with classical Hodgkin lymphoma. The CDR3 runs from the conserved cysteine through the conserved F or W. Each record gives: V gene, D gene, J gene, CDR3 protein, CDR3 DNA. The D gene is left open where the match is weak.

TRBV6-5	TRBD1	TRBJ2-2	CASRPAGTGGELFF	TGTGCCAGCAGACCTGCCGGGACAGGGGGGGAGCTGTTTTTT
TRBV7-8	-	TRBJ1-5	CASSSLTGSSNQPQHF	TGTGCCAGCAGCTCCTTGACAGGTAGTAGCAATCAGCCCCAGCATTTT
TRBV2	-	TRBJ2-7	CASSDKGPLNYLYEQYF	TGTGCCAGCAGTGATAAGGGTCCGCTTAACTATCTCTACGAGCAGTACTTC
TRBV6-5	-	TRBJ2-7	CASSYSDRTYEQYF	TGTGCCAGCAGTTACTCGGACAGAACCTACGAGCAGTACTTC
TRBV5-1	-	TRBJ2-1	CASSPLPSNEQFF	TGCGCCAGCAGCCCGTTGCCATCAAATGAGCAGTTCTTC
TRBV27	-	TRBJ2-3	CASRKDYKPTDTQYF	TGTGCCAGCAGAAAGGACTACAAACCCACAGATACGCAGTATTTT
TRBV6-6	-	TRBJ1-1	CASSYSRAFF	TGTGCCAGCAGTTACTCCCGTGCTTTCTTT
TRBV2	TRBD2	TRBJ2-3	CASSVRGGASTDTQYF	TGTGCCAGCAGTGTGCGCGGGGGGGCTAGCACAGATACGCAGTATTTT
TRBV4-1	-	TRBJ1-3	CASSQGVAGFSSGNTIYF	TGCGCCAGCAGCCAAGGGGTTGCAGGCTTTAGCTCTGGAAACACCATATATTTT
TRBV30	TRBD2	TRBJ2-5	CAWSSGTSGVRETQYF	TGTGCCTGGAGCTCCGGGACTAGCGGGGTTAGGGAGACCCAGTACTTC
TRBV5-1	TRBD2	TRBJ2-7	CASSPGTRTYEQYF	TGCGCCAGCAGCCCCGGGACTAGGACCTACGAGCAGTACTTC
TRBV5-1	TRBD1	TRBJ1-6	CASSDRGLGSPLHF	TGCGCCAGCAGCGACAGGGGGCTAGGGTCACCCCTCCACTTT
TRBV6-5	-	TRBJ1-1	CASKGWEGTEAFF	TGTGCCAGCAAGGGGTGGGAGGGGACTGAAGCTTTCTTT
TRBV7-9	-	TRBJ2-5	CASSLAETQYF	TGTGCCAGCAGCTTAGCAGAGACCCAGTACTTC
TRBV23-1	TRBD1	TRBJ2-7	CASSRTGPSWEQYF	TGCGCCAGCAGCAGGACAGGTCCATCCTGGGAGCAGTACTTC
TRBV7-9	-	TRBJ1-2	CASLQRIYGYTF	TGTGCCAGCCTACAGCGGATCTATGGCTACACCTTC
TRBV18	-	TRBJ1-2	CASSPSRERTVYGYTF	TGTGCCAGCTCACCGTCCCGAGAAAGGACAGTTTATGGCTACACCTTC
TRBV12-5	-	TRBJ1-2	CASGSIEYYGYTF	TGTGCTAGTGGTTCGATAGAATACTATGGCTACACCTTC
TRBV29-1	-	TRBJ2-1	CSVGRAERFF	TGCAGCGTTGGACGGGCGGAGAGGTTCTTC
TRBV4-1	-	TRBJ2-3	CASSQVNRVTDTQYF	TGCGCCAGCAGCCAAGTAAACAGGGTTACAGATACGCAGTATTTT
TRBV6-1	-	TRBJ2-1	CASTEWVGSYNEQFF	TGTGCCAGCACAGAATGGGTGGGGTCCTACAATGAGCAGTTCTTC
TRBV19	TRBD1	TRBJ1-4	CASGEVQGAGTNEKLFF	TGTGCCAGTGGGGAGGTCCAGGGGGCAGGAACTAATGAAAAACTGTTTTTT
TRBV27	-	TRBJ1-6	CASSSGQLTNYSPLHF	TGTGCCAGCAGTTCAGGACAACTCACAAACTATTCACCCCTCCACTTT